Following are 21 T cell receptor beta chains from one sample sequenced in a study of PD-L1 blockade in urothelial cancer. TCRdb keeps only in-frame clones here, not all; method: immunoSEQ multiplex PCR. The sample shows tens of thousands of clones, roughly four fifths of them seen only once. The sequenced sample was PBMCs, obtained around atezolizumab (anti-PD-L1) treatment. These receptors came from a man between 65 and 79 years old with urothelial cancer.

V and J are TRBV6-1 and TRBJ2-2; TRBD1 matches at 9 bases. The CDR3 extends over 16 amino acids. Trimming cost V 6 bases and J 6 bases; bases outside gene matches: 11. From germline, CDR1 is MNHNS and CDR2 SASEGT. The CDR3 DNA follows: TGTGCCAGCAGGGAAAGGGGACAGGGCGGCGCCGGGGAGCTGTTTTTT. Residues: CASRERGQGGAGELFF.

This clone was seen just once. The CDR3 DNA reads TGTGCCAGCAGCCGAGGAGGGACAGGCCTTGGAGAGCAGTACTTC. This gives the protein CASSRGGTGLGEQYF. This chain uses TRBV11-2 with TRBJ2-7; TRBD1 matches at 8 bases. This CDR3 is 15 amino acids long. Germline loops: CDR1 SGHAT, CDR2 FQNNGV. With 5 bases clipped from V and 7 bases from J, the junction kept 13 bases outside the gene matches.

This clone was seen only once. The genes are TRBV13 and TRBJ2-7, with D possibly TRBD2 on 5 matching bases. Germline-derived CDR1 and CDR2 are PRHDT and FYEKMQ (reference sequence). Trimming took 3 bases from V and 0 from J, leaving 12 bases between them. This CDR3 region has 15 residues. CDR3 sequence reads: CASSFFATSSYEQYF. Here the CDR3 DNA reads TGTGCCAGCAGCTTTTTCGCAACTAGCTCCTACGAGCAGTACTTC. Complete variable domain (other parts from reference TRBV13 and TRBJ2-7): AAGVIQSPRHLIKEKRETATLKCYPIPRHDTVYWYQQGPGQDPQFLISFYEKMQSDKGSIPDRFSAQQFSDYHSELNMSSLELGDSALYFCASSFFATSSYEQYFGPGTRLTVT.

The V gene is TRBV9, the J gene TRBJ2-6; D gene unclear. The CDR3 contains 18 residues. Trimming stripped 5 bases from V and 0 bases from J, with 18 bases between. Per the germline V gene, CDR1 is SGDLS and CDR2 is YYNGEE. Here the CDR3 reads CASRPGGSGNSGANVLTF. DNA of the CDR3: TGTGCCAGCAGACCCGGTGGTTCAGGAAACTCTGGGGCCAACGTCCTGACTTTC.

The J gene is TRBJ2-1, the V gene TRBV6-4; 7 bases match TRBD1. CDR1 and CDR2 from the germline V gene are MRHNA and SNTAGT. The CDR3 loop spans 9 amino acids. Germline trimming cut 10 bases from V and 14 bases from J; bases unmatched to any gene: 5. CDR3 bases: TGTGCCACCGGGACAGAGGAGTTCTTC. Its translation: CATGTEEFF.

V gene TRBV15 combines with J gene TRBJ2-2; 9 nucleotides align to TRBD1. Trimming took 7 bases from V and 5 from J; bases not matched to a gene: 8. Germline V gives CDR1 LNHNV, CDR2 YYDKDF (reference sequence). The CDR3 sequence is 15 residues long. CDR3 loop: CATKSDRGRTGELFF. The CDR3 region has the DNA TGTGCCACCAAGTCGGACAGGGGTCGAACCGGGGAGCTGTTTTTT.

The V call is TRBV5-6, the J call TRBJ1-2, with TRBD1 matching 9 bases. J lost 1 base, V lost 6 bases, and 7 bases had no gene match. This CDR3 comprises 15 residues. Germline CDR1 and CDR2: SGHDT and YYEEEE. The CDR3: CASTTTGGSNYGYTF. CDR3 nucleotides: TGTGCCAGCACGACGACAGGGGGTAGTAACTATGGCTACACCTTC. The full variable domain, with the rest looked up from reference TRBV5-6 and TRBJ1-2, is DAGVTQSPTHLIKTRGQQVTLRCSPKSGHDTVSWYQQALGQGPQFIFQYYEEEERQRGNFPDRFSGHQFPNYSSELNVNALLLGDSALYLCASTTTGGSNYGYTFGSGTRLTVV.

This chain links TRBV5-4 with TRBJ2-5; TRBD1 aligns across 7 bases. The trim removed 2 bases at V and 0 bases at J, leaving 4 bases unmatched. This CDR3 contains 15 residues. Per the germline V gene, CDR1 is SGHNT and CDR2 is YYREEE (reference sequence). In DNA form, the CDR3 reads TGTGCCAGCAGCTTTGGGACAGCGTACCAAGAGACCCAGTACTTC. This sequence encodes CASSFGTAYQETQYF. Drawing the rest from reference TRBV5-4 and TRBJ2-5, the complete variable domain is ETGVTQSPTHLIKTRGQQVTLRCSSQSGHNTVSWYQQALGQGPQFIFQYYREEENGRGNFPPRFSGLQFPNYSSELNVNALELDDSALYLCASSFGTAYQETQYFGPGTRLLVL.

The rearrangement joins TRBV7-2 to TRBJ1-1; D gene unclear. The V end was cut by 5 bases, the J end by 6 bases, with 7 bases between. The CDR3 totals 11 residues. Germline loops: CDR1 SGHTA, CDR2 FQGNSA. The CDR3 coding sequence is TGTGCCAGCAGCCACCTACCTGAAGCTTTCTTT. Protein product: CASSHLPEAFF.

The V and J genes are TRBV11-3 and TRBJ2-1; 8 bases are a match to TRBD1. The V and J ends lost 1 base and 0 bases, in that order; junction bases with no gene match: 2. Germline V gene lookup returns CDR1 SGHNT and CDR2 YENEEA. This CDR3 comprises 16 residues. Here the CDR3 reads CASSLAGTGSYNEQFF. In DNA form, the CDR3 reads TGTGCCAGCAGCTTAGCGGGGACAGGCTCCTACAATGAGCAGTTCTTC. Supplemented by reference TRBV11-3 and TRBJ2-1, the full variable domain reads EAGVVQSPRYKIIEKKQPVAFWCNPISGHNTLYWYLQNLGQGPELLIRYENEEAVDDSQLPKDRFSAERLKGVDSTLKIQPAELGDSAVYLCASSLAGTGSYNEQFFGPGTRLTVL.

The gene calls are TRBV9 and TRBJ1-5; D is unresolved. This CDR3 region has 14 residues. Trimming pared 0 bases from V and 3 bases from J, leaving 7 bases between. Germline values: CDR1 SGDLS, CDR2 YYNGEE. The CDR3 bases are TGTGCCAGCAGCGTAGCGGGTAACAATCAGCCCCAGCATTTT. Amino acids: CASSVAGNNQPQHF. The full variable domain, with the rest looked up from reference TRBV9 and TRBJ1-5, is DSGVTQTPKHLITATGQRVTLRCSPRSGDLSVYWYQQSLDQGLQFLIQYYNGEERAKGNILERFSAQQFPDLHSELNLSSLELGDSALYFCASSVAGNNQPQHFGDGTRLSIL.

The sample holds one count of this clone. The CDR3 DNA is TGTGCCAGCAGCAAAGCCCCGTCGGAGGTCCGGGGAGAGAATCAGCCCCAGCATTTT. As protein: CASSKAPSEVRGENQPQHF. The V call is TRBV21-1, the J call TRBJ1-5. TRBV21-1 is recorded as a pseudogene. The CDR3 length is 19 residues.

This clone was picked up a small number of times. This chain joins TRBV19 and TRBJ1-5; D perhaps matches TRBD1 (5 bases). The CDR3 runs 15 residues. Germline V gene data show CDR1 as LNHDA and CDR2 as SQIVND (reference sequence). Trimming removed 11 bases from V and 0 bases from J, with 17 bases in between. CDR3 sequence: CASRAGGASNQPQHF. In DNA, the CDR3 is TGTGCCTCCCGGGCCGGCGGGGCTAGCAATCAGCCCCAGCATTTT.

This chain connects TRBV28 to TRBJ2-5; D is possibly TRBD1 (5 bases). The germline V and J ends were trimmed by 4 bases and 1 base, with 13 bases remaining between them. The CDR3 has 15 amino acids. Per the germline V gene, CDR1 is MDHEN and CDR2 is SYDVKM. CDR3 sequence reads: CASSSLDQGQETQYF. The CDR3 region has the DNA TGTGCCAGCAGTTCACTGGACCAGGGCCAAGAGACCCAGTACTTC.

DNA for the CDR3: TGCGCCAGCAGCCCACGACAGCTTGAAGCTTTCTTT. Translating it yields CASSPRQLEAFF. The chain couples TRBV23-1 to TRBJ1-1; a possible D gene is TRBD1 (5 bases). TRBV23-1 is labeled an ORF, and its function is uncertain. The CDR3 extends over 12 amino acids. Trimming left V 6 bases short and J 7 bases short, with 12 bases between.

The genes are TRBV19 and TRBJ2-7; maybe TRBD1 (5 bases). This CDR3 is built from 14 residues. Germline assignment: CDR1 LNHDA and CDR2 SQIVND (reference sequence). Trimming shortened V by 6 bases and J by 4 bases, and 16 bases separated the two germline ends. This CDR3 is CASSLRQGAYEQYF. CDR3 nucleotide sequence: TGTGCCAGTAGCCTTCGGCAGGGTGCATACGAGCAGTACTTC.

The chain has TRBV7-3 and TRBJ2-3; maybe TRBD2 (6 bases). The CDR3 extends over 14 amino acids. Germline CDR1 SGHTA, CDR2 FQGTGA. Trimming shortened V by 4 bases and J by 2 bases, and 10 bases separated the two germline ends. The chain's CDR3 is CASSSGLTTDTQYF. The CDR3 region has the DNA TGTGCCAGCAGCTCGGGACTCACCACAGATACGCAGTATTTT.

The gene calls are TRBV11-1 and TRBJ2-1, with 10 bases fitting TRBD1. V trimming: 1 base; J trimming: 3 bases; junction bases outside the gene matches: 6. CDR3 length: 17 amino acids. Looked up from germline, CDR1 is SGHAT and CDR2 is FQDESV (reference sequence). CDR3 DNA: TGTGCCAGCAGCTTAGTTCGGACAGGGGGAGTCTACAATGAGCAGTTCTTC. It translates to CASSLVRTGGVYNEQFF.

The table lists this clone with a few counts. This chain uses TRBV5-1 with TRBJ2-7, with D maybe TRBD2 (7 bases). V lost 7 bases and J 6 bases, leaving 14 bases between the germline ends. The CDR3 has 12 amino acids. The germline CDR1 and CDR2 sequences are SGHRS and YFSETQ. The CDR3 DNA follows: TGCGCCAGCTCTAGTGGGGGGGCCGAGCAGTACTTC. Amino acids: CASSSGGAEQYF.

The V gene is TRBV20-1, the J gene TRBJ2-1; D remains ambiguous. The V gene's germline CDR1 is DFQATT and CDR2 SNEGSKA (reference sequence). The V end was cut by 5 bases, the J end by 7 bases, with 9 bases between. CDR3 length: 11 residues. The CDR3: CSAAQDNEQFF. For the CDR3, the DNA is TGCAGTGCTGCGCAGGATAATGAGCAGTTCTTC.

The chain recombines TRBV11-2 with TRBJ2-2; D might be TRBD1 (5 bases). Germline CDR1 is SGHAT and CDR2 is FQNNGV. V dropped 1 base and J dropped 6 bases, with 12 bases sitting between them. This CDR3 comprises 15 residues. The CDR3 loop is CASSLGGFVSGELFF. The CDR3 DNA is TGTGCCAGCAGCTTAGGGGGCTTCGTCTCCGGGGAGCTGTTTTTT.